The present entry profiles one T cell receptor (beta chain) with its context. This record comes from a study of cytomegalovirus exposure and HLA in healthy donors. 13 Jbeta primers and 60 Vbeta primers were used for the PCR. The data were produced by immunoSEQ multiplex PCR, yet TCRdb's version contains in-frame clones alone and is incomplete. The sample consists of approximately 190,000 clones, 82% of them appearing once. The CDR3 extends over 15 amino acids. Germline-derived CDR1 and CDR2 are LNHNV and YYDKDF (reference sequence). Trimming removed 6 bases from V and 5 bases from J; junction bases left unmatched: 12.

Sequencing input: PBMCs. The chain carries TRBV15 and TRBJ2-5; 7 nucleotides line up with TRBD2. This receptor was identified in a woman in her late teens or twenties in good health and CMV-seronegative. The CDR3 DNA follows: TGTGCCACCAGTCCCCTAGCGGTCCCCTGGGAGACCCAGTACTTC. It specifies CATSPLAVPWETQYF.